This T cell receptor (beta chain) was identified during a study of a mutant IDH1 vaccine in newly diagnosed glioma. Whole-study context: The initiation of vaccination occurred 4-6 weeks after radiotherapy alone, or with temozolomide cycles. Before enrollment, the patients had been treated with radiotherapy alone, temozolomide alone, or both together. Most of them had received both. Study findings and constraints: The occurrence of vaccine-induced immune responses was seen in 90% to 95% of patients.

Time point specified: week 11, during vaccination. The study gave 300 ug of mutant IDH1 20-mer peptide per vaccine dose, with topical imiquimod. Some clones are missing from TCRdb's copy, which holds only in-frame ones; the method was immunoSEQ multiplex PCR. The sample has tens of thousands of clones; roughly 72% are singletons. As concerns this clone: Its target is unknown.

Germline assignment: CDR1 KGHSH and CDR2 LQKENI. There are 14 residues in the CDR3. V lost 3 bases and J lost 3, with 12 bases in between. V usage is TRBV18 and J usage is TRBJ2-7; D is perhaps TRBD1 (5 bases). This clonotype originated in a man younger than 35 with glioma. Some clones in this sample may be carry-over from other donors' samples. This specimen was peripheral blood mononuclear cells (PBMCs), taken from a glioma patient whose treatment included an IDH1 peptide vaccine. The CDR3 is CASSPQTVNYEQYF. Here the CDR3 DNA reads TGTGCCAGCTCACCTCAGACAGTCAACTACGAGCAGTACTTC.